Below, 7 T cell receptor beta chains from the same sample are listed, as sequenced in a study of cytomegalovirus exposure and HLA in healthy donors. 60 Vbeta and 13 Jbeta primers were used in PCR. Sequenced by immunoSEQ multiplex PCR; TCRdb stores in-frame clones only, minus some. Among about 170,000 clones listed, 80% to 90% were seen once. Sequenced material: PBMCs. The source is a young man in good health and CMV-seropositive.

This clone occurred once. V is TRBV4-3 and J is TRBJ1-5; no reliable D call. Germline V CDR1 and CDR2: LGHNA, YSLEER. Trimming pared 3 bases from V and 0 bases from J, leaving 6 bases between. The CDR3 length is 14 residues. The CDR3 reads CASSQGPSNQPQHF. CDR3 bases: TGCGCCAGCAGCCAGGGCCCTAGCAATCAGCCCCAGCATTTT.

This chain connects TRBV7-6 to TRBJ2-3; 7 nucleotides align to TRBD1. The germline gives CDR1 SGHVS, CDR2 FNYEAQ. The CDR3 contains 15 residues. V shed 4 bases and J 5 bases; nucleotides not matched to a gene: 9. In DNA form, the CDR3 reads TGTGCCAGCAGCTCCACGGACAGGAGTCAAGATACGCAGTATTTT. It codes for CASSSTDRSQDTQYF.

The CDR3 region is CASSRDRTYGYTF. CDR3 nucleotide sequence: TGTGCCAGCAGCCGGGACAGGACCTATGGCTACACCTTC. The V call is TRBV6-5, the J call TRBJ1-2; 8 positions agree with TRBD1. Germline-derived CDR1 and CDR2 are MNHEY and SVGAGI. The CDR3 is made up of 13 amino acids. V shed 6 bases and J 4 bases; nucleotides not matched to a gene: 4.

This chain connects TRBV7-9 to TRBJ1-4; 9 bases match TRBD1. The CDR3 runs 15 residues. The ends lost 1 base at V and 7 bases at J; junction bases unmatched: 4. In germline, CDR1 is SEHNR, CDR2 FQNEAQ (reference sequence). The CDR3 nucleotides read TGTGCCAGCAGCTTAGGGACAGGGGCGAGTGAAAAACTGTTTTTT. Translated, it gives CASSLGTGASEKLFF.

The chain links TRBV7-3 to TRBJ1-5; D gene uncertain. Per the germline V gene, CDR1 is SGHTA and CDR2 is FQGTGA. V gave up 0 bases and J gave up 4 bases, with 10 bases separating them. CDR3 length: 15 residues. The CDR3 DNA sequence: TGTGCCAGCAGCTTAACGGGAGGGAGGAATCAGCCCCAGCATTTT. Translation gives CASSLTGGRNQPQHF. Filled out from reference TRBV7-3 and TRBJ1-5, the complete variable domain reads GAGVSQTPSNKVTEKGKYVELRCDPISGHTALYWYRQSLGQGPEFLIYFQGTGAADDSGLPNDRFFAVRPEGSVSTLKIQRTERGDSAVYLCASSLTGGRNQPQHFGDGTRLSIL.

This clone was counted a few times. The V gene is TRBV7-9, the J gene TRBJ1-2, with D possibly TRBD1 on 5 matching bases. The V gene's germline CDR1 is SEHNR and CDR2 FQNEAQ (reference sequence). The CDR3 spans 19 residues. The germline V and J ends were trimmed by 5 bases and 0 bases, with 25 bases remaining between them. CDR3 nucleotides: TGTGCCAGCAGCCACCCCTACTGGACTACAGGAGGGGCTAACTATGGCTACACCTTC. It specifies CASSHPYWTTGGANYGYTF.

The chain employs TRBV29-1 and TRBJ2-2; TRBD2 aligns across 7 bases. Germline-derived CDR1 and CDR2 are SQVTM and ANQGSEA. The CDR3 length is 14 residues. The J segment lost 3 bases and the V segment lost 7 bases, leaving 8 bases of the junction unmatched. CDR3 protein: CSAVGLADTGELFF. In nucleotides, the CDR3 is TGCAGCGCCGTCGGTCTAGCGGACACCGGGGAGCTGTTTTTT.